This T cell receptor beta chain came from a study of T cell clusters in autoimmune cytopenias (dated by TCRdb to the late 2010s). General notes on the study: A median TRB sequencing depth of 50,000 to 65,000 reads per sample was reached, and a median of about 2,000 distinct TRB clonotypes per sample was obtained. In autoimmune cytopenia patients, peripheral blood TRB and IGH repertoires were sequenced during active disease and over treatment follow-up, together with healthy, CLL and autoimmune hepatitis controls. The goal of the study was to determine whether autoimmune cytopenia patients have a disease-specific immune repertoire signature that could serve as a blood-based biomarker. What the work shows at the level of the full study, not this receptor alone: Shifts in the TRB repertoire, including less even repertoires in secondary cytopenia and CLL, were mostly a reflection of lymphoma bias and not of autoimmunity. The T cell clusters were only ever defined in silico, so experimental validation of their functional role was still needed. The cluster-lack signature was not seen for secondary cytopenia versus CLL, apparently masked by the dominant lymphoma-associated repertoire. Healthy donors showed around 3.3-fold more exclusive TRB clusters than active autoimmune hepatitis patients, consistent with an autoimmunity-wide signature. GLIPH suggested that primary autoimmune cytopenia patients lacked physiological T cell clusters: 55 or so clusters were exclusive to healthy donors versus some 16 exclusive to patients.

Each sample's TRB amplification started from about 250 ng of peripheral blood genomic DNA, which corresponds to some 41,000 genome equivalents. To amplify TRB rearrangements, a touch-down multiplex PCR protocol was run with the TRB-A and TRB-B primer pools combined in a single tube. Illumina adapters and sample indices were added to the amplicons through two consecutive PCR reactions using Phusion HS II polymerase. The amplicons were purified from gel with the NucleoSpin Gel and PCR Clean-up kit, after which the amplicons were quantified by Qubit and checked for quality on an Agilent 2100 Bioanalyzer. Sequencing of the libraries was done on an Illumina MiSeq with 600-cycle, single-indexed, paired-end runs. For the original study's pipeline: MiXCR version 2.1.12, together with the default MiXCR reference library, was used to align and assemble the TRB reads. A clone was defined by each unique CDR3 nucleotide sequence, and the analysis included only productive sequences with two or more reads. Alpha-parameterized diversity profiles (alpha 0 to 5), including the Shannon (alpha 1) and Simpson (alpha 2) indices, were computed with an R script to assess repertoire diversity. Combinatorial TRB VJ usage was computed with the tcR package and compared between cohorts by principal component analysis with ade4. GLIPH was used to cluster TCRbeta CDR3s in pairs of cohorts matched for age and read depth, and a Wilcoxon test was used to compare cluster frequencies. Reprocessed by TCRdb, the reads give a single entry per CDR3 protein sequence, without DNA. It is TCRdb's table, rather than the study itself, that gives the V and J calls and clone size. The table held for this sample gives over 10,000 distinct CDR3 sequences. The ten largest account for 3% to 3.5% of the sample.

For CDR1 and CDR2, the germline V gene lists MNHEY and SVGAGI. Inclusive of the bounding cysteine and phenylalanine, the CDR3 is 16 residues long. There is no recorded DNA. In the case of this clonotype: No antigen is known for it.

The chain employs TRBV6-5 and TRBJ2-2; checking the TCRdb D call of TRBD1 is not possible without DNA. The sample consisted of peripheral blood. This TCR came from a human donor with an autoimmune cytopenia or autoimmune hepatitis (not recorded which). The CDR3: CASSLQGWPITGELFF.